The 20 T cell receptor beta chains below all came from one sample that was sequenced in a study of control samples from healthy donors and cancer patients (dated by TCRdb to the early 2020s). Library preparation was by the immunoSEQ multiplex PCR assay. TCRdb took over this immuneACCESS table, retaining in-frame rearrangements with V and J assigned. Such tables are incomplete; in checked studies, under half of the missing clones stem from an unresolved V gene, and the remainder is unexplained. This sample has about 130,000 clones in its table, and 80% to 95% of those were observed once. The ten largest clones represent approximately 6% of the sample. The sample taken for sequencing was blood. Receptor source: a man aged 18 to 30 in good health.

The chain has TRBV30 and TRBJ1-2; 7 bases are a match to TRBD1. The CDR3 is 16 amino acids. Losses at the gene ends were 6 bases for V and 1 base for J; bases not matched to a gene: 14. Germline assignment: CDR1 GTSNPN and CDR2 SVGIG (reference sequence). CDR3 region: CACKLPGQSFNYGYTF. The CDR3 DNA is TGTGCCTGTAAATTACCGGGACAGAGTTTTAACTATGGCTACACCTTC.

The rearrangement joins TRBV5-6 to TRBJ2-2, with D uncertain. The ends were cut back, 0 bases at V and 4 bases at J, with 4 bases in the middle. Germline assignment: CDR1 SGHDT and CDR2 YYEEEE. This CDR3 has 13 amino acids. Here the CDR3 DNA reads TGTGCCAGCAGCTTGGTCGTCACCGGGGAGCTGTTTTTT. This sequence encodes CASSLVVTGELFF.

V usage is TRBV10-3 and J usage is TRBJ1-1; 10 bases fit TRBD1. The germline gives CDR1 ENHRY, CDR2 SYGVKD. V shed 4 bases and J 1 base; nucleotides not matched to a gene: 6. This CDR3 region has 16 residues. CDR3 coding DNA: TGTGCCATCAGTGGACAGGGGGCGTCAAGGAACACTGAAGCTTTCTTT. This sequence encodes CAISGQGASRNTEAFF.

V and J are TRBV5-1 and TRBJ2-3, with 9 bases lining up with TRBD2. This CDR3 is 16 amino acids long. The ends lost 3 bases at V and 2 bases at J; junction bases unmatched: 7. Germline V gene sequence: CDR1 SGHRS, CDR2 YFSETQ. The CDR3 reads CASSSPIAGVTDTQYF. The CDR3 DNA reads TGCGCCAGCAGCTCGCCAATAGCGGGGGTCACAGATACGCAGTATTTT.

This clone has only a few counts. This rearrangement joins TRBV9 to TRBJ1-4, with 11 bases fitting TRBD1. V shed 4 bases, J shed 8 bases, and the junction held 7 bases outside the gene matches. Germline V CDR1 and CDR2: SGDLS, YYNGEE. This CDR3 contains 15 residues. CDR3 bases: TGTGCCAGCAGCTCACCGGACAGGGGGCAAGAAAAACTGTTTTTT. It encodes CASSSPDRGQEKLFF.

The V gene is TRBV10-3, the J gene TRBJ2-1; 12 nucleotides align to TRBD2. Germline V gene lookup returns CDR1 ENHRY and CDR2 SYGVKD. CDR3 length: 15 amino acids. V gave up 8 bases and J gave up 4 bases; unmatched junction bases: 6. The DNA of the CDR3 is TGTGCCATCCGATCCGGGACTAGCGGGTACAATGAGCAGTTCTTC. It encodes CAIRSGTSGYNEQFF.

Many counts were recorded for this clone. This rearrangement joins TRBV10-3 to TRBJ2-2; D possibly matches TRBD1 or TRBD2 (6 bases each). Germline CDR1 ENHRY, CDR2 SYGVKD. This CDR3 is 14 amino acids long. With 11 bases removed from V and 4 bases from J, the gap between germline ends came to 17 bases. CDR3 protein: CAVRGTHSTGELFF. In DNA form, the CDR3 reads TGTGCCGTCCGCGGGACACACTCCACCGGGGAGCTGTTTTTT.

This CDR3 reads CASSDPSGGVTDTQYF. The CDR3 DNA sequence: TGCGCCAGCAGCGATCCTAGCGGGGGCGTGACAGATACGCAGTATTTT. J is TRBJ2-3 and V is TRBV5-1; 10 bases line up with TRBD2. Germline V lookup: CDR1 SGHRS, CDR2 YFSETQ. The J segment lost 3 bases and the V segment lost 4 bases, leaving 8 bases of the junction unmatched. The CDR3 is 16 residues long.

The genes are TRBV5-1 and TRBJ1-2; 10 nucleotides align to TRBD1. Germline CDR1 reads SGHRS; CDR2 reads YFSETQ. The ends lost 3 bases at V and 5 bases at J; junction bases unmatched: 13. This CDR3 is 17 amino acids long. CDR3 nucleotides: TGCGCCAGCAGCTCCTTGGGACAGGGGTATTTATCATATGGCTACACCTTC. It translates to CASSSLGQGYLSYGYTF.

The chain recombines TRBV2 with TRBJ2-1, with D unresolved. Trimming shortened V by 3 bases and J by 6 bases, and 12 bases separated the two germline ends. Germline-derived CDR1 and CDR2 are SNHLY and FYNNEI. The CDR3 loop spans 14 amino acids. The CDR3 reads CASSDSPKANEQFF. The DNA for the CDR3 is TGTGCCAGCAGTGACTCCCCGAAGGCCAATGAGCAGTTCTTC.

The chain carries TRBV3-1 (or the pseudogene TRBV3-2) and TRBJ1-6; 8 positions agree with TRBD1. V was clipped by 5 bases and J by 9 bases; unmatched bases: 6. The CDR3 covers 14 residues. CDR1 is LGHDT, CDR2 YNNKEL, per germline (reference sequence). The DNA for the CDR3 is TGTGCCAGCAGCTTGACAGGGGCAGGTTCACCCCTCCACTTT. Protein product: CASSLTGAGSPLHF.

The chain uses TRBV2 and TRBJ1-1, with D perhaps matching TRBD1 (5 bases). V was clipped by 6 bases and J by 8 bases, with 19 bases between them. The CDR3 is 14 amino acids. Germline CDR1 is SNHLY and CDR2 is FYNNEI. CDR3 residues: CASRLAGWGREAFF. CDR3 sequence (DNA): TGTGCCAGCAGATTGGCAGGGTGGGGCCGGGAAGCTTTCTTT. The full variable domain, rest sourced from reference TRBV2 and TRBJ1-1, is EPEVTQTPSHQVTQMGQEVILRCVPISNHLYFYWYRQILGQKVEFLVSFYNNEISEKSEIFDDQFSVERPDGSNFTLKIRSTKLEDSAMYFCASRLAGWGREAFFGQGTRLTVV.

The rearrangement joins TRBV16 to TRBJ1-4; weak D call: TRBD1 (5 bases). V lost 1 base, J lost 6 bases, and 18 bases lay in between. The CDR3 runs to 17 residues. Germline V gene sequence: CDR1 KGHSY, CDR2 FQNENV. Written as DNA, the CDR3 is TGTGCCAGCAGCCAATTGCCCCATTGGGGCTCTGATGAAAAACTGTTTTTT. Protein product: CASSQLPHWGSDEKLFF.

This clone was found a few times. The chain uses TRBV11-1 and TRBJ1-1; TRBD1 might be the D (6 bases). Trimming shortened V by 4 bases and J by 1 base, and 10 bases separated the two germline ends. CDR1 SGHAT and CDR2 FQDESV come from the germline V gene (reference sequence). This CDR3 contains 14 residues. CDR3 in DNA: TGTGCCAGCAGCTCCCGCAGGGGGAACACTGAAGCTTTCTTT. Translating gives CASSSRRGNTEAFF.

V gene TRBV9 combines with J gene TRBJ2-2, with D perhaps matching TRBD2 (5 bases). CDR1 is SGDLS and CDR2 is YYNGEE in the germline V gene. The V end was cut by 3 bases, the J end by 6 bases, with 12 bases between. The CDR3 is made up of 14 amino acids. Here the CDR3 DNA reads TGTGCCAGCAGCGGGGGAGAGGAGGCCGGGGAGCTGTTTTTT. Encoded protein: CASSGGEEAGELFF. Full variable domain (remainder filled in from reference TRBV9 and TRBJ2-2): DSGVTQTPKHLITATGQRVTLRCSPRSGDLSVYWYQQSLDQGLQFLIQYYNGEERAKGNILERFSAQQFPDLHSELNLSSLELGDSALYFCASSGGEEAGELFFGEGSRLTVL.

The chain employs TRBV5-6 and TRBJ2-1, with D perhaps matching TRBD1 or TRBD2 (6 bases each). Trimming left V 1 base short and J 0 bases short, with 11 bases between. In germline, CDR1 is SGHDT, CDR2 YYEEEE. This CDR3 has 16 amino acids. CDR3 sequence (DNA): TGTGCCAGCAGCTTGTATGGGGGGCCCTCCTACAATGAGCAGTTCTTC. Its translation: CASSLYGGPSYNEQFF.

This chain connects TRBV2 to TRBJ2-2; D not resolved. The CDR3 covers 14 residues. The V and J ends lost 0 bases and 6 bases respectively, with 8 bases between them. Germline lookup yields CDR1 SNHLY and CDR2 FYNNEI. The CDR3 nucleotides are TGTGCCAGCAGTGAAGCGCTTCGAGCCGGGGAGCTGTTTTTT. Translated: CASSEALRAGELFF.

The V call is TRBV2, the J call TRBJ2-1, with 10 bases identical to TRBD2. Germline V gives CDR1 SNHLY, CDR2 FYNNEI. Losses at the gene ends were 2 bases for V and 4 bases for J; bases not matched to a gene: 11. The CDR3 length is 18 residues. The CDR3 nucleotides are TGTGCCAGCAGTGAAAAAGGGTTAGCGGGGGGCCGATACAATGAGCAGTTCTTC. Protein product: CASSEKGLAGGRYNEQFF.

V gene TRBV14 combines with J gene TRBJ1-6; 7 nucleotides agree with TRBD1. The CDR3 loop spans 14 amino acids. The V gene's germline CDR1 is SGHDN and CDR2 FVKESK. The V gene end was trimmed by 4 bases and the J gene end by 10 bases; junction bases not matched to a gene: 7. DNA for the CDR3: TGTGCCAGCAGCCCCCGGACAGGCGGATCACCCCTCCACTTT. As protein: CASSPRTGGSPLHF.

The chain joins TRBV12-3 or TRBV12-4 to TRBJ1-1, with D uncertain. The CDR3 extends over 11 amino acids. V gave up 3 bases and J gave up 6 bases, with 5 bases separating them. The CDR3 coding sequence is TGTGCCAGCAGTTTTGGGGCTGAAGCTTTCTTT. Its translation: CASSFGAEAFF.